The present TCR beta chain was sequenced within a study of T cells after yellow fever vaccination. Study in general: Each low-cell-number fraction was prepared by means of SMART-Seq v4 Ultra Low Input.

Researchers made TCR cDNA using 5'RACE template switching, and this step added a universal primer site and UMIs. TCRdb reprocessed the 5' RACE reads via MiXCR and lists one record per CDR3 protein. The sample carries 300,000 to 350,000 distinct CDR3 sequences, around 3.9% recorded once. This CDR3 region has 15 residues. Study-wide results and caveats: Though it reached lower strength, the secondary response hit its peak faster, day 5 versus 15. Subsequent to the booster, the majority of primary-vaccination clones reappeared (roughly 95% CD4, more than 70% CD8).

This clonotype has more than one count but fewer than ten. Its antigen is unknown. This receptor was obtained from a man younger than 35 who received the YFV17D yellow fever vaccine. The starting material was PBMCs, obtained 5 days after the yellow fever booster vaccination. The chain recombines TRBV21-1 with TRBJ1-2; the table assigns TRBD1, which was not confirmed against the DNA. TRBV21-1 counts as a pseudogene. Here the CDR3 DNA reads TGTGCCATCTGGGGCGAGGCAGGGACGAACGATGGCTACACCTTC. It translates to CAIWGEAGTNDGYTF.